This TCR beta chain was sequenced for a study of neoadjuvant anti-PD-1 for oral cavity cancer. The method was immunoSEQ multiplex PCR; TCRdb's version includes in-frame clones alone and lacks a portion of them. Among 75,000 to 100,000 clones listed, approximately 80% were seen once. The germline CDR1 and CDR2 sequences are SGHAT and FQNNGV. The CDR3 loop spans 11 amino acids. Trimming took 2 bases from V and 8 from J, leaving 4 bases between them. Stage II-IVA oral cavity squamous cell carcinoma was new and untreated by systemic or radiation therapy. Here the sequenced sample was PBMCs, taken before nivolumab (anti-PD-1) treatment. The source of this sequence is a person aged 35 to 85 with oral cavity squamous cell carcinoma. J is TRBJ2-1 and V is TRBV11-2, with D hard to call. The CDR3 DNA follows: TGTGCCAGCAGCTTAAGGTATGAGCAGTTCTTC. The encoded protein is CASSLRYEQFF.